These 10 T cell receptor beta chains were sequenced from one sample in a study of sequential checkpoint blockade in melanoma. Regarding treatment: randomized to nivolumab then ipilimumab (arm A) or the reverse (arm B). Using immunoSEQ multiplex PCR, the repertoire was profiled, and TCRdb retains in-frame clones only, with some absent. The table includes 40,000 or so clones, 30% to 35% detected once. This specimen was tumor tissue (inferred from file names), taken from a patient given nivolumab and ipilimumab in sequence. The origin of the receptors is a human donor with melanoma.

The chain employs TRBV19 and TRBJ1-6, with TRBD1 as a possible D gene (6 bases). Trimming shortened V by 6 bases and J by 0 bases, and 12 bases separated the two germline ends. The CDR3 runs to 16 residues. Germline CDR1 and CDR2: LNHDA and SQIVND (reference sequence). This CDR3 reads CASSAPDSSYNSPLHF. CDR3 sequence (DNA): TGTGCCAGTAGCGCCCCGGACAGCTCCTATAATTCACCCCTCCACTTT.

This chain uses TRBV6-8 with TRBJ2-7; D remains unclear. Per germline, CDR1 MNHGY and CDR2 SAAAGT. Trimming left V 2 bases short and J 6 bases short, with 8 bases between. There are 12 residues in the CDR3. The CDR3 DNA follows: TGTGCCAGCAGTTACGTGGAAAGCGAGCAGTACTTC. Translation gives CASSYVESEQYF.

There are a few counts of this clone. The rearrangement joins TRBV19 to TRBJ2-1; 10 nucleotides agree with TRBD2. Germline lookup yields CDR1 LNHDA and CDR2 SQIVND (reference sequence). J gave up 7 bases and V 5 bases, and 8 bases lay outside the gene matches. This CDR3 has 15 amino acids. The CDR3 loop reads CASSVQAGGPNEQFF. CDR3 in DNA: TGTGCCAGTAGTGTTCAAGCGGGAGGGCCGAATGAGCAGTTCTTC.

There are a few counts of this clone. This rearrangement joins TRBV4-1 to TRBJ1-1; D call uncertain. The CDR3 is 13 amino acids. Germline CDR1 MGHRA, CDR2 YSYEKL. V was pared by 3 bases and J by 0 bases, with 5 bases between. CDR3 bases: TGCGCCAGCAGCCAGGCCATGAACACTGAAGCTTTCTTT. Translating gives CASSQAMNTEAFF.

This clone was seen more than once but under ten times. V and J are TRBV5-1 and TRBJ2-6; 7 positions agree with TRBD1. Germline CDR1 SGHRS, CDR2 YFSETQ. The CDR3 runs to 14 residues. After removal of 2 bases from V and 7 bases from J, the junction contained 3 bases not matched to a gene. CDR3 coding DNA: TGCGCCAGCAGCTTTTGGGACAGCGCCAACGTCCTGACTTTC. It is translated as CASSFWDSANVLTF.

This chain uses TRBV11-3 with TRBJ1-4; no firm D call. CDR3 length equals 14 residues. Germline V CDR1 and CDR2: SGHNT, YENEEA. V lost 4 bases and J lost 6, with 12 bases in between. As DNA, the CDR3 is TGTGCCAGCAGCTCGACATTCACCGATGAAAAACTGTTTTTT. Protein sequence: CASSSTFTDEKLFF.

V and J are TRBV19 and TRBJ1-5, with 9 bases aligning to TRBD1. Germline CDR1 is LNHDA and CDR2 is SQIVND (reference sequence). J gave up 8 bases and V 8 bases, and 13 bases lay outside the gene matches. The CDR3 sequence is 15 residues long. The CDR3 sequence: CASQEQGATRKPQHF. In DNA, the CDR3 is TGTGCCAGTCAAGAACAGGGGGCGACAAGGAAGCCCCAGCATTTT.

This chain uses TRBV19 with TRBJ2-2; D may be TRBD2 (6 bases). CDR1 and CDR2 from the germline V gene are LNHDA and SQIVND (reference sequence). V was cut by 3 bases and J by 7 bases, with 12 bases left in between. CDR3 length: 14 amino acids. The CDR3 DNA is TGTGCCAGTAGTATGGGACCTAGCGTCGGGGAGCTGTTTTTT. The encoded protein is CASSMGPSVGELFF. The complete variable domain, with remaining parts taken from reference TRBV19 and TRBJ2-2, reads DGGITQSPKYLFRKEGQNVTLSCEQNLNHDAMYWYRQDPGQGLRLIYYSQIVNDFQKGDIAEGYSVSREKKESFPLTVTSAQKNPTAFYLCASSMGPSVGELFFGEGSRLTVL.

The chain couples TRBV10-3 to TRBJ1-1; no reliable D call. Trimming cost V 2 bases and J 1 base, with 5 bases left between them. This CDR3 is built from 13 residues. Germline loops: CDR1 ENHRY, CDR2 SYGVKD. Here the CDR3 reads CAISEGQNTEAFF. For the CDR3, the DNA is TGTGCCATCAGTGAGGGGCAGAACACTGAAGCTTTCTTT.

The chain links TRBV29-1 to TRBJ2-7, with D possibly matching TRBD1 (5 bases). Germline CDR1 reads SQVTM; CDR2 reads ANQGSEA. There are 13 residues in the CDR3. Deletions cut 6 bases from V and 2 bases from J, with 14 bases between. CDR3 coding DNA: TGCAGCGTATTAGACAGCTTAACCTACGAGCAGTACTTC. Amino acid sequence: CSVLDSLTYEQYF.